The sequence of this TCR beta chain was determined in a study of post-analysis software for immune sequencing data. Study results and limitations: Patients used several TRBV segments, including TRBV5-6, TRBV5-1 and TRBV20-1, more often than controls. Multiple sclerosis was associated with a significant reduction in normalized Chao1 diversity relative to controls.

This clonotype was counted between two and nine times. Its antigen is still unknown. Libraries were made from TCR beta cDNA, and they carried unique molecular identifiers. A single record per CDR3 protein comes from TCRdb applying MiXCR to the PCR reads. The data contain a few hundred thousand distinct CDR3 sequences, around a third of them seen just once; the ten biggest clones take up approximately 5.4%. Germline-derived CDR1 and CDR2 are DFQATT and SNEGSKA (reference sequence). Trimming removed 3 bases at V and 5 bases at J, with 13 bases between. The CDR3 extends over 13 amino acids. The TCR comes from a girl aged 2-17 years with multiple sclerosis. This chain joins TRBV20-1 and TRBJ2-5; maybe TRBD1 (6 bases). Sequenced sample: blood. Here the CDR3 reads CSARGRGYETQYF. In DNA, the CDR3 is TGCAGTGCTAGGGGCAGGGGTTATGAGACCCAGTACTTC.